This entry concerns a single T cell receptor (beta chain). Its antigen is unknown. Losses at the gene ends were 2 bases for V and 7 bases for J; bases not matched to a gene: 6. This CDR3 contains 14 residues. Germline V gene data show CDR1 as GTSNPN and CDR2 as SVGIG (reference sequence). The data were taken from a study of CD8+ T cells in alopecia areata. Looking at the study overall: Tofacitinib administration to treated patients was oral, at 5 to 10 mg twice daily. Notes on the study in general: Higher clonality was seen in lesional scalp than in normal scalp, especially in alopecia totalis/universalis.

The sample's treatment: oral pan-JAK inhibitor, 5-10 mg twice daily. Both CD4+ and CD8+ T cells were separated by sorting PBMCs. Reverse transcription of extracted RNA yielded cDNA, which provided the sequencing template. Sequencing used immunoSEQ multiplex PCR; TCRdb keeps in-frame clones, though not all of them. The table includes 130,000 or so clones, 61% detected once. The receptor was derived from a human donor with alopecia areata. The material sequenced was CD4+ T cells sorted from blood, taken at week 4, from a patient treated with tofacitinib. This chain links TRBV30 with TRBJ2-5; 11 bases map to TRBD2. In nucleotides, the CDR3 is TGTGCCTGGAGTCCGGGACTAGCGGTTTTGACCCAGTACTTC. This sequence encodes CAWSPGLAVLTQYF.